This is a list of T cell receptor beta chains from one sample in a study of OX40 agonist ivuxolimab in advanced cancers. Profiled with immunoSEQ multiplex PCR; TCRdb holds only in-frame clones, not every one. The sample consists of about 36,000 clones, roughly 81% of them appearing once. The source was CD4+ or CD8+ T cells sorted from blood, collected in a trial of the OX40 agonist ivuxolimab. These TCRs come from an adult with an advanced solid tumor such as melanoma, head and neck, liver or kidney cancer. Both conserved end residues are part of each CDR3. Each record gives: clone size, D gene, J gene, V gene, CDR3 protein, CDR3 DNA. D genes are given only for firm matches. Part of the rows lack a size; the others show once, few, many or a class for expanded clones.

clone_size: NA; d_call: NA; j_call: TRBJ1-2; v_call: TRBV7-9; cdr3_aa: CAIPRRGSGYTF; cdr3_nt: TGTGCCATCCCACGAAGGGGGTCCGGCTACACCTTC
clone_size: NA; d_call: NA; j_call: TRBJ2-5; v_call: TRBV18; cdr3_aa: CASSSQVQETQYF; cdr3_nt: TGTGCCAGCTCGTCTCAGGTTCAAGAGACCCAGTACTTC
clone_size: NA; d_call: NA; j_call: TRBJ1-2; v_call: TRBV27; cdr3_aa: CASRTQGNSYGYTF; cdr3_nt: TGTGCCAGCAGAACCCAGGGGAACAGTTATGGCTACACCTTC
clone_size: NA; d_call: NA; j_call: TRBJ2-3; v_call: TRBV2; cdr3_aa: CASSVLTDTDTQYF; cdr3_nt: TGTGCCAGCAGTGTATTGACAGACACAGATACGCAGTATTTT
clone_size: NA; d_call: NA; j_call: TRBJ2-3; v_call: TRBV5-5; cdr3_aa: CASSAVRGTDTQYF; cdr3_nt: TGTGCCAGCAGCGCTGTCAGGGGAACAGATACGCAGTATTTT
clone_size: once; d_call: TRBD1; j_call: TRBJ2-7; v_call: TRBV7-8; cdr3_aa: CASSLETSGTGRYEQYF; cdr3_nt: TGTGCCAGCAGCTTGGAGACGTCCGGGACAGGGCGCTACGAGCAGTACTTC
clone_size: NA; d_call: NA; j_call: TRBJ1-1; v_call: TRBV19; cdr3_aa: CASRQNTEAFF; cdr3_nt: TGTGCCAGTAGACAGAACACTGAAGCTTTCTTT
clone_size: NA; d_call: TRBD2; j_call: TRBJ2-7; v_call: TRBV6-4; cdr3_aa: CASRGGFLYEQYF; cdr3_nt: TGTGCCAGCAGGGGGGGGTTCTTGTACGAGCAGTACTTC
clone_size: NA; d_call: NA; j_call: TRBJ2-1; v_call: TRBV19; cdr3_aa: CASSPAVPGWWGNEQFF; cdr3_nt: TGTGCCAGTAGTCCCGCCGTCCCGGGATGGTGGGGCAATGAGCAGTTCTTC
clone_size: NA; d_call: TRBD1; j_call: TRBJ2-7; v_call: TRBV5-4; cdr3_aa: CASSSGTGIYEQYF; cdr3_nt: TGTGCCAGCAGCTCCGGGACAGGGATCTACGAGCAGTACTTC
clone_size: NA; d_call: NA; j_call: TRBJ1-1; v_call: TRBV18; cdr3_aa: CASSPSQGRTEAFF; cdr3_nt: TGTGCCAGCTCACCCAGTCAGGGTAGGACTGAAGCTTTCTTT
clone_size: NA; d_call: NA; j_call: TRBJ1-2; v_call: TRBV7-2; cdr3_aa: CASSPTISSGYTF; cdr3_nt: TGTGCCAGCAGCCCGACGATTTCTTCCGGCTACACCTTC
clone_size: few; d_call: NA; j_call: TRBJ1-1; v_call: TRBV10-3; cdr3_aa: CAISESEEPNTEAFF; cdr3_nt: TGTGCCATCAGTGAGTCGGAGGAACCGAACACTGAAGCTTTCTTT
clone_size: NA; d_call: NA; j_call: TRBJ2-6; v_call: TRBV7-6; cdr3_aa: CASSLVFGANVLTF; cdr3_nt: TGTGCCAGCAGCTTAGTATTTGGGGCCAACGTCCTGACTTTC
clone_size: NA; d_call: TRBD1; j_call: TRBJ2-3; v_call: TRBV2; cdr3_aa: CASVRDRGSDTQYF; cdr3_nt: TGTGCCAGCGTCCGGGACAGGGGTTCAGATACGCAGTATTTT
clone_size: few; d_call: NA; j_call: TRBJ1-1; v_call: TRBV28; cdr3_aa: CASRSTALNTEAFF; cdr3_nt: TGTGCCAGCAGGTCCACAGCTCTGAACACTGAAGCTTTCTTT
clone_size: NA; d_call: TRBD1; j_call: TRBJ1-1; v_call: TRBV7-9; cdr3_aa: CASSWTGTNTEAFF; cdr3_nt: TGTGCCAGCAGCTGGACAGGGACGAACACTGAAGCTTTCTTT
clone_size: NA; d_call: TRBD2; j_call: TRBJ2-1; v_call: TRBV11-3; cdr3_aa: CASSSQGLAGGRSYNEQFF; cdr3_nt: TGTGCCAGCAGCTCCCAAGGACTAGCGGGGGGTAGGTCCTACAATGAGCAGTTCTTC
clone_size: NA; d_call: TRBD1; j_call: TRBJ1-5; v_call: TRBV28; cdr3_aa: CASSGQGQPYGQPQHF; cdr3_nt: TGTGCCAGCAGCGGGCAGGGACAGCCGTACGGTCAGCCCCAGCATTTT
clone_size: NA; d_call: TRBD2; j_call: TRBJ2-1; v_call: TRBV6-5; cdr3_aa: CASSLWREGPEFF; cdr3_nt: TGTGCCAGCAGTTTGTGGCGGGAGGGCCCCGAGTTCTTC
clone_size: few; d_call: TRBD1; j_call: TRBJ1-6; v_call: TRBV28; cdr3_aa: CASSFSDRNSPLHF; cdr3_nt: TGTGCCAGCAGTTTCTCGGACAGGAATTCACCCCTCCACTTT
clone_size: once; d_call: NA; j_call: TRBJ2-6; v_call: TRBV19; cdr3_aa: CASRAGLGANVLTF; cdr3_nt: TGTGCCAGTAGGGCAGGGCTAGGGGCCAACGTCCTGACTTTC
clone_size: NA; d_call: NA; j_call: TRBJ2-1; v_call: TRBV20-1; cdr3_aa: CSATLVGEQFF; cdr3_nt: TGCAGTGCCACGCTAGTTGGTGAGCAGTTCTTC
clone_size: few; d_call: NA; j_call: TRBJ1-4; v_call: TRBV18; cdr3_aa: CASSPDQREKLFF; cdr3_nt: TGTGCCAGCTCACCAGACCAAAGGGAAAAACTGTTTTTT
clone_size: NA; d_call: NA; j_call: TRBJ1-1; v_call: TRBV7-3; cdr3_aa: CASSQGQNTEAFF; cdr3_nt: TGTGCCAGCAGTCAAGGTCAGAACACTGAAGCTTTCTTT
clone_size: NA; d_call: TRBD2; j_call: TRBJ2-4; v_call: TRBV7-2; cdr3_aa: CASGGGAKNIQYF; cdr3_nt: TGTGCCAGCGGGGGGGGAGCCAAAAACATTCAGTACTTC
clone_size: NA; d_call: TRBD2; j_call: TRBJ2-3; v_call: TRBV11-2; cdr3_aa: CASSFTLAGGPNTQYF; cdr3_nt: TGTGCCAGCAGCTTCACCTTAGCGGGGGGGCCGAATACGCAGTATTTT
clone_size: NA; d_call: NA; j_call: TRBJ1-6; v_call: TRBV10-3; cdr3_aa: CAISVDNSSPLHF; cdr3_nt: TGTGCCATCAGTGTCGACAACTCTTCACCCCTCCACTTT
clone_size: once; d_call: NA; j_call: TRBJ1-5; v_call: TRBV6-5; cdr3_aa: CASSGDSNQPQHF; cdr3_nt: TGTGCCAGCAGTGGGGATAGCAATCAGCCCCAGCATTTT